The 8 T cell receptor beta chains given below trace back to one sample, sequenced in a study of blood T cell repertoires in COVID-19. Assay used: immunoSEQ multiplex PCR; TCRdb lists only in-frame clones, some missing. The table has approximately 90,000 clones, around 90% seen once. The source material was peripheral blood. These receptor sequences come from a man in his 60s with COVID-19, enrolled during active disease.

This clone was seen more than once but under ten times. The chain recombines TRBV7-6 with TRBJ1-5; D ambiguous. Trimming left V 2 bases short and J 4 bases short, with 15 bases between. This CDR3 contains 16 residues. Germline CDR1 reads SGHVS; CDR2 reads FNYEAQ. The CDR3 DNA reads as TGTGCCAGCAGCTTATACCCTGGCAGTAATAATCAGCCCCAGCATTTT. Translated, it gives CASSLYPGSNNQPQHF.

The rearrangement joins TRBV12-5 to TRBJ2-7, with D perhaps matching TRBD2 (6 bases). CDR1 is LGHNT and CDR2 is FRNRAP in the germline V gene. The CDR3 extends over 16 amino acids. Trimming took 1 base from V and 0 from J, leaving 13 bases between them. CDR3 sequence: CASGLGAGSSSYEQYF. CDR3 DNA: TGTGCTAGTGGTTTGGGGGCGGGGTCGAGCTCCTACGAGCAGTACTTC.

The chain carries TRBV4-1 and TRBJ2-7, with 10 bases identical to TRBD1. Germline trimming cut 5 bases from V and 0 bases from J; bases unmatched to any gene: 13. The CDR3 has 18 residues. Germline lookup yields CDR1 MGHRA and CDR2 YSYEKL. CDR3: CASSWRTGGPENSYEQYF. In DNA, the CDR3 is TGCGCCAGCAGCTGGCGGACAGGGGGACCTGAAAACTCCTACGAGCAGTACTTC.

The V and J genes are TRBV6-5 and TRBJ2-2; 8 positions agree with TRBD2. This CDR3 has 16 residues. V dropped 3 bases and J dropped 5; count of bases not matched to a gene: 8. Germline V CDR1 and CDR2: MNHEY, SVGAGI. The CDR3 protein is CASSYSASGSTGELFF. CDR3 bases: TGTGCCAGCAGTTATAGTGCTAGCGGGTCTACCGGGGAGCTGTTTTTT.

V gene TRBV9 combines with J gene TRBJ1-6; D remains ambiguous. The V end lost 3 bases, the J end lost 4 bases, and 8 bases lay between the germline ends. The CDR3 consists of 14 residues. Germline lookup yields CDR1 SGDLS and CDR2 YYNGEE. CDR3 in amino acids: CASSGSDYNSPLHF. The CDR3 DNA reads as TGTGCCAGCAGCGGCTCAGATTATAATTCACCCCTCCACTTT. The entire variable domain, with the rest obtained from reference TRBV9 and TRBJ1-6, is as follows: DSGVTQTPKHLITATGQRVTLRCSPRSGDLSVYWYQQSLDQGLQFLIQYYNGEERAKGNILERFSAQQFPDLHSELNLSSLELGDSALYFCASSGSDYNSPLHFGNGTRLTVT.

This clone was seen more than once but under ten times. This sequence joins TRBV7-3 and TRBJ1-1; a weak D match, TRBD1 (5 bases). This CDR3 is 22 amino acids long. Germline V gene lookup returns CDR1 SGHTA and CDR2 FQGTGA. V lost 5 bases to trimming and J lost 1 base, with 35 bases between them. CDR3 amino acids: CASSPWTPRTLKPPTPNTEAFF. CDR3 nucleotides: TGTGCCAGCAGCCCGTGGACACCCCGAACACTGAAGCCCCCAACCCCGAACACTGAAGCTTTCTTT.

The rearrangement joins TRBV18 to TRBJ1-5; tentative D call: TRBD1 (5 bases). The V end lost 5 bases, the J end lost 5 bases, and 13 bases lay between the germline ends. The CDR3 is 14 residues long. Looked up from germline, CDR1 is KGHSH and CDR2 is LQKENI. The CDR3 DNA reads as TGTGCCAGCTCAGCGGGGCGCGGGGATCAGCCCCAGCATTTT. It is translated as CASSAGRGDQPQHF.

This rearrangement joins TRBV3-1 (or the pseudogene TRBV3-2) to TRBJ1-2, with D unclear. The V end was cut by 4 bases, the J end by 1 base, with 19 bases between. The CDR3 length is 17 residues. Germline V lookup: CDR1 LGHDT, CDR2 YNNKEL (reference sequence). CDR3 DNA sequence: TGTGCCAGCAGCCCCAGATGGTACGGGAACCTTAACTATGGCTACACCTTC. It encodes CASSPRWYGNLNYGYTF.